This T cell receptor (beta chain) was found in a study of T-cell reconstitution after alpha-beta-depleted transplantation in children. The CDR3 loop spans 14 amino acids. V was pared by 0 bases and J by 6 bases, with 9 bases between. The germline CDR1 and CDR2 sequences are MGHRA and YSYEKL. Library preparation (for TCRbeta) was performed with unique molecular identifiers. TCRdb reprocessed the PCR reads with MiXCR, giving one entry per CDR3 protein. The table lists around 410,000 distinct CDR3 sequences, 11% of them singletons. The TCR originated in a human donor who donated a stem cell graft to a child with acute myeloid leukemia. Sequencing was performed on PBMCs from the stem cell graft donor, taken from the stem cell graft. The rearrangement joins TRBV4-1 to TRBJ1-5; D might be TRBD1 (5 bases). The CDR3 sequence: CASSQEGVAQPQHF. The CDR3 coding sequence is TGCGCCAGCAGCCAAGAGGGGGTGGCTCAGCCCCAGCATTTT.